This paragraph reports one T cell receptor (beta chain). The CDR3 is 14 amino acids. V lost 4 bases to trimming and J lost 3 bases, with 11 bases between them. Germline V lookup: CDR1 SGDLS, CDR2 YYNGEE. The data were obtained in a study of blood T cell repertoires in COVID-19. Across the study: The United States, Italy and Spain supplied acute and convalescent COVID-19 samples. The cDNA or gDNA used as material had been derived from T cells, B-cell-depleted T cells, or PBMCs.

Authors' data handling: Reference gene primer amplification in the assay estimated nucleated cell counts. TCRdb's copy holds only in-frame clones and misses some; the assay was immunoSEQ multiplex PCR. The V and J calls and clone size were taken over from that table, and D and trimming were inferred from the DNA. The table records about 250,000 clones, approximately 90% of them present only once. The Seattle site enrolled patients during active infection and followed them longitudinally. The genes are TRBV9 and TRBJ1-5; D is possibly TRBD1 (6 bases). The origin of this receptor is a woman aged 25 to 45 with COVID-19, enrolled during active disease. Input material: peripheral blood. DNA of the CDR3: TGTGCCAGCAGCCCCAGGGACAACAATCAGCCCCAGCATTTT. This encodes CASSPRDNNQPQHF. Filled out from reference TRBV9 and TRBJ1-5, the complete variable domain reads DSGVTQTPKHLITATGQRVTLRCSPRSGDLSVYWYQQSLDQGLQFLIQYYNGEERAKGNILERFSAQQFPDLHSELNLSSLELGDSALYFCASSPRDNNQPQHFGDGTRLSIL.